This T cell receptor beta chain stems from a study of blood T cell repertoires in COVID-19. Study-level information: Nucleic acid was either cDNA or gDNA, and it came from T cells, B-cell-depleted T cells, or PBMCs.

This table comes from immunoSEQ multiplex PCR, and its TCRdb copy is limited to in-frame clones, with some not included. The sample carries some 110,000 clones, roughly 82% recorded once. Germline V gene sequence: CDR1 KGHSH, CDR2 LQKENI. The CDR3 covers 14 residues. Trimming pared 0 bases from V and 11 bases from J, leaving 14 bases between. This clonotype was obtained from a human donor in a cohort sampled during active COVID-19. The chain uses TRBV18 and TRBJ1-3; D unresolved. Material: peripheral blood. For the CDR3, the DNA is TGTGCCAGCTCACCACCTTTGGCCCAAATTCCCATATATTTT. Protein product: CASSPPLAQIPIYF.